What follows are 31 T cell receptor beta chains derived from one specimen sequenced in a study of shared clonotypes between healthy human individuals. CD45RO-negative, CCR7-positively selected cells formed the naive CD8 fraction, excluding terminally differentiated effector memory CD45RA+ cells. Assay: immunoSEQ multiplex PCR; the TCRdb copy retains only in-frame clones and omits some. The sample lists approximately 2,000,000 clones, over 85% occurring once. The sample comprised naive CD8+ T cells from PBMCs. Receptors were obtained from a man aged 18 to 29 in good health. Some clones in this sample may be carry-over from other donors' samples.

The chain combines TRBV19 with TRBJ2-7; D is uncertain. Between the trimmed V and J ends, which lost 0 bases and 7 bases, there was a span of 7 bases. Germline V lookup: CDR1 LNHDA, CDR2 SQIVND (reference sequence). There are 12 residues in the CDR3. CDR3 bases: TGTGCCAGTAGTATAGAAGGCACTGAGCAGTACTTC. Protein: CASSIEGTEQYF.

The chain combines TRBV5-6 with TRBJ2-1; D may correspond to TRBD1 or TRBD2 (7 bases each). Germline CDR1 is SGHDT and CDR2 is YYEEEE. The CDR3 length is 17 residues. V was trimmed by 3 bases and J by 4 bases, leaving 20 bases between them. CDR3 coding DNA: TGTGCCAGCAGCTCCGGAGGGGGCGGGAGATCTTACAATGAGCAGTTCTTC. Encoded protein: CASSSGGGGRSYNEQFF.

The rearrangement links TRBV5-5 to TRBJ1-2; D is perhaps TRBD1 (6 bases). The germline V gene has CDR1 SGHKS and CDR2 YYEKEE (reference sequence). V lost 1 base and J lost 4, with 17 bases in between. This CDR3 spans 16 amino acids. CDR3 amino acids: CASSLSSPGASYGYTF. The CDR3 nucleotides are TGTGCCAGCAGCTTGTCGTCTCCGGGGGCAAGCTATGGCTACACCTTC.

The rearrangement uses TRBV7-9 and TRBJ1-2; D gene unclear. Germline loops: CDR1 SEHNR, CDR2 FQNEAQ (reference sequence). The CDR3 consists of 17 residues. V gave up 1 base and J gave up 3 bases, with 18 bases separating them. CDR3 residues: CASSLDAWANVYYGYTF. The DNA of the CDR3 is TGTGCCAGCAGCTTAGACGCATGGGCCAATGTGTACTATGGCTACACCTTC.

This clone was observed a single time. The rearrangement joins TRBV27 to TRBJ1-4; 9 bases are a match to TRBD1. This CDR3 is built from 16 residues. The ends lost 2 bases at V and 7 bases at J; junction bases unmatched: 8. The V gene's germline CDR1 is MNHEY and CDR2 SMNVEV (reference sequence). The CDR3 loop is CASSLGPGQGSEKLFF. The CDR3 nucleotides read TGTGCCAGCAGTTTAGGACCGGGACAGGGCTCTGAAAAACTGTTTTTT.

The CDR3 DNA follows: TGTGCCAGCAGCTTGGGACTAGATAACGATGAGCAGTTCTTC. It specifies CASSLGLDNDEQFF. The V call is TRBV6-4, the J call TRBJ2-1; 8 bases fit TRBD2. The CDR3 is made up of 14 amino acids. Germline CDR1 is MRHNA and CDR2 is SNTAGT. Trimming cost V 6 bases and J 8 bases; bases outside gene matches: 9.

The CDR3 loop reads CASSSTPATNEKLFF. DNA of the CDR3: TGTGCCAGCAGCTCAACACCTGCAACTAATGAAAAACTGTTTTTT. V and J are TRBV7-8 and TRBJ1-4; D unclear. This CDR3 is built from 15 residues. Germline CDR1 and CDR2: SGHVS and FQNEAQ. Deletions cut 4 bases from V and 0 bases from J, with 9 bases between.

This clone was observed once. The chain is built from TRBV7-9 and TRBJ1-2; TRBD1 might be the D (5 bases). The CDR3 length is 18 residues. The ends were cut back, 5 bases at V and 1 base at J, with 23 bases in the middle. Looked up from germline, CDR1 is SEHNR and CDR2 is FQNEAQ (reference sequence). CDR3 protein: CASSLLDNGGDFNYGYTF. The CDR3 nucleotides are TGTGCCAGCAGCCTCCTCGACAACGGGGGGGACTTTAACTATGGCTACACCTTC.

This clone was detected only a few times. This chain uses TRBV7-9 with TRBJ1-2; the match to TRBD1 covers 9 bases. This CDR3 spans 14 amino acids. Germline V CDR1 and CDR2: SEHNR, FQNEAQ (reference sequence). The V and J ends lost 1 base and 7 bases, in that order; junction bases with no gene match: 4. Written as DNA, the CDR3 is TGTGCCAGCAGCTTAGAAGGGACAGGGCCTGGCTACACCTTC. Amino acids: CASSLEGTGPGYTF.

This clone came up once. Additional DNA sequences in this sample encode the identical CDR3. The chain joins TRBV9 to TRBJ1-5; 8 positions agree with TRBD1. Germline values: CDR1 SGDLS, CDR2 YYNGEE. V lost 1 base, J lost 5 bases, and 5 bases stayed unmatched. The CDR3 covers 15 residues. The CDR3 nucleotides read TGTGCCAGCAGCGTAACAGGGGGAGCGGATCAGCCCCAGCATTTT. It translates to CASSVTGGADQPQHF. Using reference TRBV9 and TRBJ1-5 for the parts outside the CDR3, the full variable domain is DSGVTQTPKHLITATGQRVTLRCSPRSGDLSVYWYQQSLDQGLQFLIQYYNGEERAKGNILERFSAQQFPDLHSELNLSSLELGDSALYFCASSVTGGADQPQHFGDGTRLSIL.

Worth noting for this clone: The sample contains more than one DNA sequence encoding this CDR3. CDR3 sequence (DNA): TGTGCCAGCAGTTTAGGAGGTACCGGGGAGCTGTTTTTT. It specifies CASSLGGTGELFF. V is TRBV27 and J is TRBJ2-2, with a weak D call TRBD2 (5 bases). Germline V gene lookup returns CDR1 MNHEY and CDR2 SMNVEV (reference sequence). This CDR3 region has 13 residues. The germline V and J ends were trimmed by 2 bases and 5 bases, with 6 bases remaining between them.

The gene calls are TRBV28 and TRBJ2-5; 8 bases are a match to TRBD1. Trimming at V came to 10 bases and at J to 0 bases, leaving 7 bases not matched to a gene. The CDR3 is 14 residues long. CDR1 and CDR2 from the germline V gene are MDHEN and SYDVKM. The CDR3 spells CAIQDRAYQETQYF. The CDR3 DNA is TGTGCCATCCAGGACAGGGCATACCAAGAGACCCAGTACTTC.

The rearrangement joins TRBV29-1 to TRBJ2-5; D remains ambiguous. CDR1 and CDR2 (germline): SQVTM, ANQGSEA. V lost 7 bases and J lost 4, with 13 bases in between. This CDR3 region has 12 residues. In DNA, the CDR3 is TGCAGCGCACACTACGGCCGAGAGACCCAGTACTTC. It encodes CSAHYGRETQYF.

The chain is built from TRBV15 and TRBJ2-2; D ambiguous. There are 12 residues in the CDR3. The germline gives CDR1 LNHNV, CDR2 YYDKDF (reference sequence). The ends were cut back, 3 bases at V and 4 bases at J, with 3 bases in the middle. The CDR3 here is CATSSLTGELFF. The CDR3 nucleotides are TGTGCCACCAGCAGCCTCACCGGGGAGCTGTTTTTT.

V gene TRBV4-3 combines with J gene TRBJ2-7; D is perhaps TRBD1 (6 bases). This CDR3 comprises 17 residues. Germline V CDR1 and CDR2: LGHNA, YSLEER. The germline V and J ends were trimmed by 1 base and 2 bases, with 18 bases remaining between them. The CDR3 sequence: CASSQGIIDRLAYEQYF. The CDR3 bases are TGCGCCAGCAGCCAAGGCATCATCGACAGGCTTGCCTACGAGCAGTACTTC.

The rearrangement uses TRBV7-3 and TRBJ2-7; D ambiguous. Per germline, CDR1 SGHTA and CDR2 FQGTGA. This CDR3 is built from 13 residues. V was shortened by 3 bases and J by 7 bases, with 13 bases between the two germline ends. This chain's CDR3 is CASSFGFGWEQYF. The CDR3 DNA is TGTGCCAGCAGCTTCGGGTTTGGCTGGGAGCAGTACTTC.

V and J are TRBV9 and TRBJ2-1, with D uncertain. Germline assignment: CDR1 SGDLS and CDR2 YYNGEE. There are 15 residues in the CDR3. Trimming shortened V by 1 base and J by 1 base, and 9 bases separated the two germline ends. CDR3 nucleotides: TGTGCCAGCAGCGTATATGTGGGGTCCTACAATGAGCAGTTCTTC. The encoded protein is CASSVYVGSYNEQFF.

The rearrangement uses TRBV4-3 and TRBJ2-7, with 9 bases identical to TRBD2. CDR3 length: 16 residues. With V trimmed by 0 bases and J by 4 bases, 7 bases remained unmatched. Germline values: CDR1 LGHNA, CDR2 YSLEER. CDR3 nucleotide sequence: TGCGCCAGCAGCCAAGATCGGGCTAGCGGGACTTACGAGCAGTACTTC. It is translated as CASSQDRASGTYEQYF.

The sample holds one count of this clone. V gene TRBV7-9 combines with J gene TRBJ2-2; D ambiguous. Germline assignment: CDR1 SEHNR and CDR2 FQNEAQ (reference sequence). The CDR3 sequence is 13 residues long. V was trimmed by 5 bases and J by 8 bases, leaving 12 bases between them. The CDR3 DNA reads TGTGCCAGCAGCACTGCTCTTTCGGGGGAGCTGTTTTTT. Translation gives CASSTALSGELFF.

The CDR3 here is CASSLDFPGTTGELFF. Written as DNA, the CDR3 is TGTGCCAGCAGCTTAGATTTTCCAGGGACCACCGGGGAGCTGTTTTTT. The V call is TRBV11-2, the J call TRBJ2-2; perhaps D is TRBD1 or TRBD2 (5 bases each). Trimming left V 0 bases short and J 4 bases short, with 12 bases between. The CDR3 is 16 residues long. Germline values: CDR1 SGHAT, CDR2 FQNNGV.

DNA of the CDR3: TGTGCCAGCAGCCGAAGGACTAGCGGACAAGAGACCCAGTACTTC. Translation gives CASSRRTSGQETQYF. The V and J genes are TRBV4-2 and TRBJ2-5, with 10 positions matching TRBD2. Trimming cost V 4 bases and J 2 bases; bases outside gene matches: 4. The CDR3 sequence is 15 residues long. From germline, CDR1 is LGHNA and CDR2 YNFKEQ.

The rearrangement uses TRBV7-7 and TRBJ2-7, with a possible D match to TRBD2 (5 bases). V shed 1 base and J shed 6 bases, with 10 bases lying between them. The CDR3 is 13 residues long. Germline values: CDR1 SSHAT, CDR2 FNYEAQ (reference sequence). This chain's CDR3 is CASSLGAGGEQYF. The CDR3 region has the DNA TGTGCCAGCAGCTTAGGGGCTGGAGGCGAGCAGTACTTC.

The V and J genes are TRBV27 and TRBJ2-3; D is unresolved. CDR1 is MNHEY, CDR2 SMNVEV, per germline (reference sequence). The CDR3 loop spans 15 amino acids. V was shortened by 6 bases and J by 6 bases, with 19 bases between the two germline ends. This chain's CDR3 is CASSPWLRPVDTQYF. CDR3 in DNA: TGTGCCAGCAGCCCCTGGTTGAGGCCCGTCGATACGCAGTATTTT.

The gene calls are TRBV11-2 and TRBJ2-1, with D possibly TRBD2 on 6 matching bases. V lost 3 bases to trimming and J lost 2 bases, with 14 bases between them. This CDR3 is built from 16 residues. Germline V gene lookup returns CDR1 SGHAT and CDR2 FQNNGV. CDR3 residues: CASSFPRDSPYNEQFF. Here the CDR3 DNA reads TGTGCCAGCAGCTTCCCGAGGGACTCCCCCTACAATGAGCAGTTCTTC.

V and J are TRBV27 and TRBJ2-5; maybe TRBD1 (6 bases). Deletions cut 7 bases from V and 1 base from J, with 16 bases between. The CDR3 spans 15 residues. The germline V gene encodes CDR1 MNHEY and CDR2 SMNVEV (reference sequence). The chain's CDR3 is CASTPIADSQETQYF. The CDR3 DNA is TGTGCCAGCACTCCAATCGCGGACAGCCAAGAGACCCAGTACTTC.

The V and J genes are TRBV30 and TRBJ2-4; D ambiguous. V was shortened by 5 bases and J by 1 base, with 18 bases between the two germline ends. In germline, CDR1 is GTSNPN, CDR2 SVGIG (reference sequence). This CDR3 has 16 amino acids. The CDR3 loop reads CAWGVGSGGAKNIQYF. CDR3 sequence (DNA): TGTGCCTGGGGGGTTGGGTCGGGCGGCGCCAAAAACATTCAGTACTTC.

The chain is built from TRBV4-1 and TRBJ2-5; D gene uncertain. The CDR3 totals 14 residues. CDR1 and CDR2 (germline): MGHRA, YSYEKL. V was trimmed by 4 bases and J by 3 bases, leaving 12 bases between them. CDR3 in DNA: TGCGCCAGCAGCCCCCTAACCGGAAAAGAGACCCAGTACTTC. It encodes CASSPLTGKETQYF.

DNA of the CDR3: TGTGCCAGCAGTGAAGTGAGGGTTGGAAACACCATATATTTT. It is translated as CASSEVRVGNTIYF. The chain is built from TRBV6-1 and TRBJ1-3; no reliable D call. Germline assignment: CDR1 MNHNS and CDR2 SASEGT. The ends were cut back, 1 base at V and 3 bases at J, with 7 bases in the middle. This CDR3 has 14 residues.

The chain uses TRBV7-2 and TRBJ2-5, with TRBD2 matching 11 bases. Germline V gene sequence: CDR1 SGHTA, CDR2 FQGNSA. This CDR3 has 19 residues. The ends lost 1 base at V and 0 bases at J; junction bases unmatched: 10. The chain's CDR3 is CASSLVMAPLAGDQETQYF. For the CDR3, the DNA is TGTGCCAGCAGCTTAGTCATGGCCCCACTAGCGGGGGACCAAGAGACCCAGTACTTC.

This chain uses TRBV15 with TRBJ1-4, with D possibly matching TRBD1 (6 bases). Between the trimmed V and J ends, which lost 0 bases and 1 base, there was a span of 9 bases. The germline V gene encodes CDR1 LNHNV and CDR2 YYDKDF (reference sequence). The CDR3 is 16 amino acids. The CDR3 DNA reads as TGTGCCACCAGCAGAGACGGGGGCCTAACTAATGAAAAACTGTTTTTT. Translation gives CATSRDGGLTNEKLFF. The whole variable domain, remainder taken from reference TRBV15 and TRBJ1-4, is DAMVIQNPRYQVTQFGKPVTLSCSQTLNHNVMYWYQQKSSQAPKLLFHYYDKDFNNEADTPDNFQSRRPNTSFCFLDIRSPGLGDTAMYLCATSRDGGLTNEKLFFGSGTQLSVL.

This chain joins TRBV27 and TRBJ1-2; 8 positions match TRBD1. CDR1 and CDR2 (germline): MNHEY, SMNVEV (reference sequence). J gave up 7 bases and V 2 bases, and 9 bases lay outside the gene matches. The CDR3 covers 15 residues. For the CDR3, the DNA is TGTGCCAGCAGTTTACAATCCAGGGGGCTCGGTGGCTACACCTTC. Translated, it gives CASSLQSRGLGGYTF.